This T cell receptor (beta chain) was sequenced for a study of cytomegalovirus exposure and HLA in healthy donors. Study-level results: In a later analysis, HLA-associated beta chains showed higher expansion and lower generation probabilities than comparable chains. Links to common viral pathogens appeared, in a later analysis, for several of the most significant clusters.

V lost 1 base and J 7 bases, leaving 19 bases between the germline ends. The CDR3 sequence is 17 residues long. Looked up from germline, CDR1 is SGHDN and CDR2 is FVKESK. This clone has a handful of counts. Its antigen is unidentified. Primers: 60 Vbeta forward and 13 Jbeta reverse. This table comes from immunoSEQ multiplex PCR, and its TCRdb copy is limited to in-frame clones, with some not included. This sample yields roughly 200,000 clones, of which 70% to 80% are seen a single time; less than 3.5% belongs to the top ten. This rearrangement joins TRBV14 to TRBJ2-2; D remains ambiguous. This TCR was sampled from a woman between 25 and 40 years old in good health and CMV-seronegative. The sequenced material came from PBMCs. The DNA of the CDR3 is TGTGCCAGCAGCCAAGGACCGGAGAAAGAACGCCGCGGGGAGCTGTTTTTT. Encoded protein: CASSQGPEKERRGELFF.